The 14 T cell receptor beta chains below come from one sample, sequenced in a study of T cells in women clearing cervical HPV infection. TCRdb's table, derived via immunoSEQ multiplex PCR, lists solely in-frame clones and lacks some. The specimen's table records about 37,000 clones. The sequenced sample consisted of blood buffy coat. The receptors shown here come from a woman between 18 and 70 years old with a cervical HPV16 infection that either progressed to CIN3+ or cleared (not recorded which).

A remark on this clone: Read data end 3 residues before the CDR3 end; the end is taken from the germline J gene. The chain carries TRBV5-5 and TRBJ2-7; possibly TRBD1 for D (6 bases). This CDR3 comprises 15 residues. V shed 0 bases and J shed 2 bases, with 12 bases lying between them. The germline V gene encodes CDR1 SGHKS and CDR2 YYEKEE (reference sequence). CDR3: CASSLEQGPPYEQYF. The sequenced part of the CDR3 DNA is TGTGCCAGCAGCTTGGAACAGGGCCCCCCCTACGAG. Full variable domain (missing parts from reference TRBV5-5 and TRBJ2-7): DAGVTQSPTHLIKTRGQQVTLRCSPISGHKSVSWYQQVLGQGPQFIFQYYEKEERGRGNFPDRFSARQFPNYSSELNVNALLLGDSALYLCASSLEQGPPYEQYFGPGTRLTVT.

In the case of this clone: Coverage ceases 3 residues before the CDR3 finishes, and the germline J gene fills in the end. V gene TRBV5-1 combines with J gene TRBJ2-1, with TRBD1 identical over 7 bases. Germline V gene lookup returns CDR1 SGHRS and CDR2 YFSETQ. This CDR3 contains 17 residues. The trim removed 0 bases at V and 0 bases at J, leaving 6 bases unmatched. The sequenced CDR3 bases are TGCGCCAGCAGCTTGGGGGACAGTTCTTACTCCTACAATGAG. Translation gives CASSLGDSSYSYNE. The full CDR3 sequence reads CASSLGDSSYSYNEQFF.

In the case of this clone: Read data end 3 residues before the CDR3 end; the end is taken from the germline J gene. The V and J genes are TRBV18 and TRBJ2-7; 9 positions match TRBD1. Germline-derived CDR1 and CDR2 are KGHSH and LQKENI. Trimming took 5 bases from V and 1 from J; bases not matched to a gene: 6. This CDR3 is built from 15 residues. Partial CDR3 DNA: TGTGCCAGCTCAGTGTCGGACAGGGGTTCCTACGAG. Its translation is CASSVSDRGSYE. The complete CDR3 sequence is CASSVSDRGSYEQYF.

Points on this clone: The CDR3 is cut off 3 residues early in the read; its end comes from the germline J gene. The chain links TRBV2 to TRBJ1-6, with D unclear. CDR3 length: 14 residues. Trimming removed 4 bases from V and 7 bases from J, with 11 bases in between. The germline gives CDR1 SNHLY, CDR2 FYNNEI. This CDR3 reads CASSGTVNNSPLHF. CDR3 DNA, as far as it was read: TGTGCCAGCAGTGGTACAGTTAACAATTCACCC.

Of note for this clone: The CDR3 goes on 3 residues after the read ends, and that part is filled in from the germline J gene. The chain combines TRBV30 with TRBJ2-2; D is uncertain. V was trimmed by 3 bases and J by 6 bases, leaving 14 bases between them. Per the germline V gene, CDR1 is GTSNPN and CDR2 is SVGIG (reference sequence). The CDR3 consists of 14 residues. Partial CDR3 DNA: TGTGCCTGGAGCGTCATTATGACACCCGGGGAG. Translation: CAWSVIMTPGE. The CDR3 as a whole reads CAWSVIMTPGELFF. The complete variable domain, with remaining parts taken from reference TRBV30 and TRBJ2-2, reads SQTIHQWPATLVQPVGSPLSLECTVEGTSNPNLYWYRQAAGRGLQLLFYSVGIGQISSEVPQNLSASRPQDRQFILSSKKLLLSDSGFYLCAWSVIMTPGELFFGEGSRLTVL.

About this clone: The DNA ends 3 residues before the CDR3 does, and the rest of the CDR3 is filled in from the germline J gene. This sequence joins TRBV7-9 and TRBJ1-2; D is perhaps TRBD1 (6 bases). CDR1 and CDR2 (germline): SEHNR, FQNEAQ (reference sequence). CDR3 length: 15 residues. The part of the CDR3 DNA that was read is TGTGCCAGCAGCTTCGGCAGGGGAGGCACAGATACC. This encodes CASSFGRGGTDT. In full, the CDR3 is CASSFGRGGTDTYTF.

Concerning this clone itself: The read ends 3 residues shy of where the CDR3 ends; the end is completed using the germline J gene. V gene TRBV20-1 combines with J gene TRBJ1-4; D gene uncertain. Deletions cut 0 bases from V and 8 bases from J, with 13 bases between. This CDR3 comprises 14 residues. CDR1 and CDR2 from the germline V gene are DFQATT and SNEGSKA (reference sequence). The CDR3 spells CSARDWQSGEKLFF. CDR3 DNA (partial): TGCAGTGCTAGAGATTGGCAGTCAGGCGAAAAA.

Points on this clone: The read comes to an end 3 residues before the CDR3 does, leaving the germline J gene to fill in the end. The rearrangement uses TRBV6-2 or TRBV6-3 and TRBJ2-1; maybe TRBD2 (6 bases). Germline V gene lookup returns CDR1 MNHEY and CDR2 SVGEGT. CDR3 size: 14 residues. Trimming removed 6 bases from V and 4 bases from J, with 13 bases in between. The CDR3 protein is CASRERARYNEQFF. The covered CDR3 bases are TGTGCCAGCAGGGAGCGGGCCCGTTACAATGAG.

Turning to this clone: The sequenced fragment ends 3 residues before the CDR3 boundary, so the rest is inferred from the germline J gene. The rearrangement uses TRBV2 and TRBJ2-3, with D perhaps matching TRBD2 (6 bases). Germline assignment: CDR1 SNHLY and CDR2 FYNNEI. This CDR3 contains 13 residues. The CDR3 here is CASSDRGLGAQYF. The sequenced part of the CDR3 DNA is TGTGCCAGCAGTGATCGGGGGTTGGGGGCG. Full variable domain (missing parts from reference TRBV2 and TRBJ2-3): EPEVTQTPSHQVTQMGQEVILRCVPISNHLYFYWYRQILGQKVEFLVSFYNNEISEKSEIFDDQFSVERPDGSNFTLKIRSTKLEDSAMYFCASSDRGLGAQYFGPGTRLTVL.

With regard to this clone: The read stops 3 residues short of the end of the CDR3; the missing end is completed from the germline J gene. The chain is built from TRBV7-2 and TRBJ2-7; 10 bases are a match to TRBD2. The CDR3 is 14 residues long. The V and J ends lost 5 bases and 2 bases, in that order; junction bases with no gene match: 3. From germline, CDR1 is SGHTA and CDR2 FQGNSA. The CDR3 spells CASSRLAGPYEQYF. The DNA read from the CDR3 is TGTGCCAGCAGCAGACTAGCGGGCCCCTACGAG.

On this clone: The DNA ends 3 residues before the CDR3 does, and the rest of the CDR3 is filled in from the germline J gene. The V and J genes are TRBV7-9 and TRBJ1-2; unclear D gene. CDR1 SEHNR and CDR2 FQNEAQ come from the germline V gene (reference sequence). The CDR3 runs to 13 residues. The CDR3 sequence: CASSLVGRFDYTF. The covered CDR3 bases are TGTGCCAGCAGCTTAGTAGGGCGCTTCGAC.

For this clone: The read ends 3 residues early relative to the CDR3; the germline J gene fills the gap. The chain recombines TRBV7-9 with TRBJ1-1, with D possibly TRBD1 on 5 matching bases. CDR3 length: 15 residues. Trimming took off 1 base at V and 3 bases at J, with 12 bases between the two ends. Germline CDR1 is SEHNR and CDR2 is FQNEAQ (reference sequence). The CDR3 bases that were read are TGTGCCAGCAGCTTAGACGCAGGGCGGTACACTGAA. Encoded protein: CASSLDAGRYTE. From start to end, the CDR3 is CASSLDAGRYTEAFF.

Incomplete CDR3 DNA: TGTGCCAGTAGTATGCTGGGACAGGGGCCAACCGAG. As protein: CASSMLGQGPTE. In full, the CDR3 reads CASSMLGQGPTEQYF. The gene calls are TRBV19 and TRBJ2-7; 10 bases agree with TRBD1. The DNA ends 3 residues before the CDR3 does, and the rest of the CDR3 is filled in from the germline J gene. V shed 3 bases, J shed 6 bases, and the junction held 8 bases outside the gene matches. The CDR3 totals 15 residues. Germline V CDR1 and CDR2: LNHDA, SQIVND (reference sequence).

This chain's CDR3 is CASSPREGTDTYTF. The sequenced CDR3 bases are TGTGCCAGTAGCCCCAGGGAGGGCACAGATACC. The chain has TRBV19 and TRBJ1-2; TRBD1 might be the D (5 bases). The CDR3 is cut off 3 residues early in the read; its end comes from the germline J gene. The CDR3 is 14 amino acids. CDR1 is LNHDA and CDR2 is SQIVND in the germline V gene (reference sequence).